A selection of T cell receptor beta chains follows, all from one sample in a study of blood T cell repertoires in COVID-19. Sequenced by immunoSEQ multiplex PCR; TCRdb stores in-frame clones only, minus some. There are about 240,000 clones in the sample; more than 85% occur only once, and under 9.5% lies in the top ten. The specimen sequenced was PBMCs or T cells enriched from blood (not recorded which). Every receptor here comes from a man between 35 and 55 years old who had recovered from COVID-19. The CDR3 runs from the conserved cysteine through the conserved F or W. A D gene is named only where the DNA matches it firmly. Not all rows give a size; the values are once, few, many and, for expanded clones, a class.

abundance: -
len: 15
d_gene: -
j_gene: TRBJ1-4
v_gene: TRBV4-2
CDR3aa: CASSQAEGGNEKLFF
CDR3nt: TGTGCCAGCAGCCAAGCAGAGGGCGGTAATGAAAAACTGTTTTTT

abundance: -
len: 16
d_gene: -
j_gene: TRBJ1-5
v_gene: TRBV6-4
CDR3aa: CASSDALDSFNQPQHF
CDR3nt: TGTGCCAGCAGTGACGCCCTAGACAGTTTTAATCAGCCCCAGCATTTT

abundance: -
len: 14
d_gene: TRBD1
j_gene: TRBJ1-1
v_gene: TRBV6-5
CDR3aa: CASSWGQGNTEAFF
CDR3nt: TGTGCCAGCAGTTGGGGACAGGGGAACACTGAAGCTTTCTTT

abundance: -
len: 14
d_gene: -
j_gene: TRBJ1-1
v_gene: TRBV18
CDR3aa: CASSPPQKNTEAFF
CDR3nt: TGTGCCAGCTCACCCCCCCAGAAGAACACTGAAGCTTTCTTT

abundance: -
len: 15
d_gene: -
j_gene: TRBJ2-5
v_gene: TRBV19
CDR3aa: CASSAWGAGGETQYF
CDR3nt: TGTGCCAGTAGTGCCTGGGGAGCGGGCGGCGAGACCCAGTACTTC

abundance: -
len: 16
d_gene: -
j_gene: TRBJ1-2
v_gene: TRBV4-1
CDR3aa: CASSPQDTNRYYGYTF
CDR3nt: TGCGCCAGCAGCCCCCAGGACACAAACCGATACTATGGCTACACCTTC

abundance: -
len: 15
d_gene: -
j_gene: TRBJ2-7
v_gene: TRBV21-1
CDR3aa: CASSKVASGTYEQYF
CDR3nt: -

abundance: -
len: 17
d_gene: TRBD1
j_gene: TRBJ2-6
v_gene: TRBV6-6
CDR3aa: CASSQRTGNPGANVLTF
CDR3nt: TGTGCCAGCAGTCAGAGGACAGGGAACCCTGGGGCCAACGTCCTGACTTTC

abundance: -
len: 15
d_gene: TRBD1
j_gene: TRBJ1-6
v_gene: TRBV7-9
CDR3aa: CASSLDGRGNSPLHF
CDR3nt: TGTGCCAGCAGCTTAGATGGCAGGGGGAATTCACCCCTCCACTTT

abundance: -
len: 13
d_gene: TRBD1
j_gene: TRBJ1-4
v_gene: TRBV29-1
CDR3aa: CSVDLQGAGKLFF
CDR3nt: TGCAGCGTTGACTTACAGGGGGCTGGAAAACTGTTTTTT

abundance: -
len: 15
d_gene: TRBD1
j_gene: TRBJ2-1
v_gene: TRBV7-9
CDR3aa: CASSLGQGAQNEQFF
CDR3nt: TGTGCCAGCAGCTTGGGACAGGGGGCGCAAAATGAGCAGTTCTTC

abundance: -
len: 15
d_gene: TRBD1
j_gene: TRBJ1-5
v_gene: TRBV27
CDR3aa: CASSSDRGSNQPQHF
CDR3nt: TGTGCCAGCAGTTCCGACAGGGGTAGCAATCAGCCCCAGCATTTT

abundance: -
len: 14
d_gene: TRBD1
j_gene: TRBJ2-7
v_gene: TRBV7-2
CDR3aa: CASSRRQGPYEQYF
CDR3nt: TGTGCCAGCAGCCGCCGACAGGGACCGTACGAGCAGTACTTC

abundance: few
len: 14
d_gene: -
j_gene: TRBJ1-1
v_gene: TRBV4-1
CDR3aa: CASSPRTELTEAFF
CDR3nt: TGCGCCAGCAGCCCAAGGACAGAACTCACTGAAGCTTTCTTT

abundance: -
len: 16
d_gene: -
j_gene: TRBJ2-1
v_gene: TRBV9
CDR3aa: CASSSRSGDRVDEQFF
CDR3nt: TGTGCCAGCAGCTCGAGAAGTGGAGACCGCGTCGATGAGCAGTTCTTC

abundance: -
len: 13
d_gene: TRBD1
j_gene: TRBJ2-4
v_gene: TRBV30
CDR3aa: CAWSGTGFDIQYF
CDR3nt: TGTGCCTGGAGCGGGACAGGGTTTGACATTCAGTACTTC

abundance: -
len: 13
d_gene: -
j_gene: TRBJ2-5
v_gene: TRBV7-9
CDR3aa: CASTWVQGETQYF
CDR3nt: TGTGCCAGCACTTGGGTACAGGGAGAGACCCAGTACTTC

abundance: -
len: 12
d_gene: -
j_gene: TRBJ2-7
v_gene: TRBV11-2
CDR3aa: CASSLLPYEQYF
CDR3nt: TGTGCCAGCAGCTTACTACCGTACGAGCAGTACTTC

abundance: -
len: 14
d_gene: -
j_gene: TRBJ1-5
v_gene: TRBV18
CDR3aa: CASSRGEGNQPQHF
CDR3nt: TGTGCCAGCTCACGAGGGGAGGGGAATCAGCCCCAGCATTTT

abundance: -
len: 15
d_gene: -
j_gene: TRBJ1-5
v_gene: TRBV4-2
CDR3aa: CASSPGTQGSQPQHF
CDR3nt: TGTGCCAGCAGCCCCGGGACCCAGGGGAGTCAGCCCCAGCATTTT

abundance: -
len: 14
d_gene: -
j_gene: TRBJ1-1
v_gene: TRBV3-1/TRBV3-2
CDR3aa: CASSQKTGGSEAFF
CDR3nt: TGTGCCAGCAGCCAAAAAACAGGTGGTTCAGAAGCTTTCTTT

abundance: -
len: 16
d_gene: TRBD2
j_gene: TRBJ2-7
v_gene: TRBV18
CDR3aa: CASSLLPSGDNYEQYF
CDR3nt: TGTGCCAGCTCACTTTTGCCTAGCGGAGACAACTACGAGCAGTACTTC

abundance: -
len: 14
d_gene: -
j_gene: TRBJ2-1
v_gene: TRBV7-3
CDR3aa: CASSSGLPYNEQFF
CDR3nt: TGTGCCAGCAGCTCTGGACTCCCGTACAATGAGCAGTTCTTC

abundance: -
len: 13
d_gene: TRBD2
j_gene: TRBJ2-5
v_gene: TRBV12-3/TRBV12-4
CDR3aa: CASSLAGGETQYF
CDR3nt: TGTGCCAGCAGTTTAGCGGGGGGGGAGACCCAGTACTTC

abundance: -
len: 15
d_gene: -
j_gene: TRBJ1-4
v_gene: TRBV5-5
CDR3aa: CASSFRHATNEKLFF
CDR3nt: TGTGCCAGCAGCTTTCGACACGCAACTAATGAAAAACTGTTTTTT

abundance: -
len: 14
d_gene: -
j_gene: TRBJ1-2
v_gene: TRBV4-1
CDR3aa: CASSQWEGRGGYTF
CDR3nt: TGCGCCAGCAGCCAATGGGAAGGGCGGGGTGGCTACACCTTC

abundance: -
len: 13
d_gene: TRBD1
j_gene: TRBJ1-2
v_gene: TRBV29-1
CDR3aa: CSSGETGNYGYTF
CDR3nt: TGCAGCTCCGGCGAGACAGGGAACTATGGCTACACCTTC

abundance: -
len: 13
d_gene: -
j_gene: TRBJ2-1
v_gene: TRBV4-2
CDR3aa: CASSQLGGNEQFF
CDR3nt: TGTGCCAGCAGCCAATTGGGGGGCAATGAGCAGTTCTTC

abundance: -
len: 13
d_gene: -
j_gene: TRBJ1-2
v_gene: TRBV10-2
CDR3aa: CASKMGQAAGYTF
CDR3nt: TGCGCCAGCAAGATGGGGCAGGCTGCAGGCTACACCTTC

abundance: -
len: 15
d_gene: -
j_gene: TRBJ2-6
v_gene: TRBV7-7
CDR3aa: CASSSTSSGANVLTF
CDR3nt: TGTGCCAGCAGCAGCACTAGCTCTGGGGCCAACGTCCTGACTTTC

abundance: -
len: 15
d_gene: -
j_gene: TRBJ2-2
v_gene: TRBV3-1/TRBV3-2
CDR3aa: CASSQDERSGGELFF
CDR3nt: TGTGCCAGCAGCCAAGATGAGCGGTCGGGGGGGGAGCTGTTTTTT

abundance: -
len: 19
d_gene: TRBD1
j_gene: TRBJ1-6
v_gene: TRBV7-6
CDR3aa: CASSLVAGQGSSYNSPLHF
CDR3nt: TGTGCCAGCAGCTTAGTAGCGGGACAGGGGAGCTCCTATAATTCACCCCTCCACTTT

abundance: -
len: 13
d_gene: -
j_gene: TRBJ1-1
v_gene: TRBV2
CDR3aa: CASLEVGFGEAFF
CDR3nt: TGTGCCAGCCTCGAGGTGGGTTTTGGAGAAGCTTTCTTT

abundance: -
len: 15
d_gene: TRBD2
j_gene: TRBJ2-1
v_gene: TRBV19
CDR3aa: CASSALAGAGNEQFF
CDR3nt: TGTGCCAGTAGTGCCTTAGCGGGAGCAGGCAATGAGCAGTTCTTC

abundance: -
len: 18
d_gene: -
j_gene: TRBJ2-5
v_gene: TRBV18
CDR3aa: CASSPVSTLKRTKETQYF
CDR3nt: TGTGCCAGCTCACCTGTTAGCACCTTGAAGAGAACCAAAGAGACCCAGTACTTC

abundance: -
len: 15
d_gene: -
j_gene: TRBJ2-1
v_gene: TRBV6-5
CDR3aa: CASRPPGIPYNEQFF
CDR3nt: TGTGCCAGCAGGCCTCCGGGGATACCCTACAATGAGCAGTTCTTC

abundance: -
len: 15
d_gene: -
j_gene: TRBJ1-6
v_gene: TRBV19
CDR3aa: CASSLETGRNSPLHF
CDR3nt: TGTGCCAGTAGTCTCGAGACAGGACGTAATTCACCCCTCCACTTT